Described below is a single T cell receptor (beta chain) sequence and its context. Trimming took 1 base from V and 3 from J, leaving 12 bases between them. Germline V gene data show CDR1 as LGHNA and CDR2 as YNFKEQ. The CDR3 is made up of 15 amino acids. Researchers ran the PCR with 60 Vbeta and 13 Jbeta primers. The protocol was immunoSEQ multiplex PCR, while the TCRdb copy is restricted to in-frame clones and leaves out a portion. The sample carries around 150,000 clones, approximately 77% recorded once. The data derive from a study of cytomegalovirus exposure and HLA in healthy donors. The sequenced sample was PBMCs. The genes are TRBV4-2 and TRBJ1-1; D possibly corresponds to TRBD1 (5 bases). This sequence was found in a man in his fifties or sixties in good health and CMV-seropositive. The chain's CDR3 is CASSQGPGGYTEAFF. In DNA form, the CDR3 reads TGTGCCAGCAGCCAAGGGCCCGGGGGGTACACTGAAGCTTTCTTT.